This is a list of T cell receptor beta chains from one sample in a study of OX40 agonist ivuxolimab in advanced cancers. The repertoire was sequenced with immunoSEQ multiplex PCR; TCRdb's copy has only in-frame clones and lacks some. The sample carries some 75,000 clones, roughly 80% recorded once. The material was CD4+ or CD8+ T cells sorted from blood, obtained in a trial of the OX40 agonist ivuxolimab. The receptors here all came from an adult with an advanced solid tumor such as melanoma, head and neck, liver or kidney cancer. Each CDR3 is given with its conserved first and last residue. The order of the fields is D gene, V gene, J gene, clone size, CDR3 DNA, CDR3 protein. The D gene is left open where the match is weak. Size is omitted from some rows. Given values are once, few, many or a class for expanded clones.

d_call: .; v_call: TRBV11-3; j_call: TRBJ2-1; clone_size: .; cdr3_nt: TGTGCCAGCAGCTTTAAGCGGCAGAGCTCCTACAATGAGCAGTTCTTC; cdr3_aa: CASSFKRQSSYNEQFF
d_call: .; v_call: TRBV11-2; j_call: TRBJ2-7; clone_size: .; cdr3_nt: TGTGCCAGCAGCTTCGGGGTTCGGCAGTACTTC; cdr3_aa: CASSFGVRQYF
d_call: TRBD2; v_call: TRBV14; j_call: TRBJ2-3; clone_size: .; cdr3_nt: TGTGCCAGCAGCGAAACCAGACTAGCAGGGAGAGTTGCAGCGCAGTATTTT; cdr3_aa: CASSETRLAGRVAAQYF
d_call: TRBD2; v_call: TRBV7-2; j_call: TRBJ2-5; clone_size: .; cdr3_nt: TGTGCCAGCAGCTTAGCGAATAGGGAGGGAGAGACCCAGTACTTC; cdr3_aa: CASSLANREGETQYF
d_call: TRBD2; v_call: TRBV7-7; j_call: TRBJ2-5; clone_size: once; cdr3_nt: TGTGCCAGCAGCCCGGGACTAGCGGGAGCTGAGACCCAGTACTTC; cdr3_aa: CASSPGLAGAETQYF
d_call: TRBD1; v_call: TRBV10-3; j_call: TRBJ1-1; clone_size: .; cdr3_nt: TGTGCCATCAGTGAGAGGGGGCAGAACACTGAAGCTTTCTTT; cdr3_aa: CAISERGQNTEAFF
d_call: TRBD2; v_call: TRBV7-9; j_call: TRBJ2-1; clone_size: .; cdr3_nt: TGTGCCAGCAGCTTAGCGGGACTAACGGACTACAATGAGCAGTTCTTC; cdr3_aa: CASSLAGLTDYNEQFF
d_call: TRBD2; v_call: TRBV16; j_call: TRBJ2-3; clone_size: .; cdr3_nt: TGTGCCAGCAGCCGGACTAGCGAGTTCACAGATACGCAGTATTTT; cdr3_aa: CASSRTSEFTDTQYF
d_call: .; v_call: TRBV9; j_call: TRBJ2-5; clone_size: .; cdr3_nt: TGTGCCAGCAGCAAAGTGGGGACAGAGACCCAGTACTTC; cdr3_aa: CASSKVGTETQYF
d_call: TRBD2; v_call: TRBV5-4; j_call: TRBJ2-1; clone_size: .; cdr3_nt: TGTGCCAGCAGCTTTTCCGGGACTAGTGACCGTGAGCAGTTCTTC; cdr3_aa: CASSFSGTSDREQFF
d_call: .; v_call: TRBV6-5; j_call: TRBJ2-5; clone_size: few; cdr3_nt: TGTGCCAGCAGTGACTCCCCGGAGACCCAGTACTTC; cdr3_aa: CASSDSPETQYF
d_call: .; v_call: TRBV9; j_call: TRBJ1-1; clone_size: .; cdr3_nt: TGTGCCAGCAGCGTAGGTGCAGGGTGGGACACTGAAGCTTTCTTT; cdr3_aa: CASSVGAGWDTEAFF
d_call: TRBD1; v_call: TRBV9; j_call: TRBJ2-1; clone_size: few; cdr3_nt: TGTGCCAGCAGCCGGGGACAGGGGACCTACAATGAGCAGTTCTTC; cdr3_aa: CASSRGQGTYNEQFF
d_call: TRBD1; v_call: TRBV10-3; j_call: TRBJ1-6; clone_size: .; cdr3_nt: TGTGCCACCGAATCGGGACAGGGTTATGTTCCCCTCCACTTT; cdr3_aa: CATESGQGYVPLHF
d_call: .; v_call: TRBV7-2; j_call: TRBJ2-1; clone_size: once; cdr3_nt: TGTGCCAGCAGCTTGGACGGGCATGAGCAGTTCTTC; cdr3_aa: CASSLDGHEQFF
d_call: .; v_call: TRBV28; j_call: TRBJ1-1; clone_size: .; cdr3_nt: TGTGCCAGCAGTTCAGGGTGGACTGAAGCTTTCTTT; cdr3_aa: CASSSGWTEAFF
d_call: .; v_call: TRBV18; j_call: TRBJ2-4; clone_size: .; cdr3_nt: TGTGCCAGCTCACATGGGGAAATCCCGAGGGGAAACATTCAGTACTTC; cdr3_aa: CASSHGEIPRGNIQYF